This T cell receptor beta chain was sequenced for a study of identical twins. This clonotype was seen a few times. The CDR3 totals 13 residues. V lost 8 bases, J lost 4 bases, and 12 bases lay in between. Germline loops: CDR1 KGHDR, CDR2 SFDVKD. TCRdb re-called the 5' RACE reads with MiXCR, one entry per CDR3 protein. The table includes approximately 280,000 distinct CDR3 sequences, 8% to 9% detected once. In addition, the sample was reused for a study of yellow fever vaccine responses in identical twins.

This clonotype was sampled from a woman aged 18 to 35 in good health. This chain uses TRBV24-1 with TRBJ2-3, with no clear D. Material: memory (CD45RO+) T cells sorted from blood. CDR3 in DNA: TGTGCCACCAAAGGGCCAAACTCAGATACGCAGTATTTT. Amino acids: CATKGPNSDTQYF.